The 30 T cell receptor beta chains reported below all come from one sample, sequenced in a study of T cell responses to AZD1222 COVID-19 vaccine. Profiling relied on immunoSEQ multiplex PCR, and the TCRdb table lists in-frame clones only, not all of them. The data show over 150,000 clones, about 91% seen once. The sample was peripheral blood, taken on day 0 of MenACWY control vaccination. The source is an adult in good health.

This chain uses TRBV19 with TRBJ2-2; D remains unclear. Per germline, CDR1 LNHDA and CDR2 SQIVND (reference sequence). The CDR3 spans 15 residues. Trimming cost V 3 bases and J 1 base, with 9 bases left between them. The CDR3 coding sequence is TGTGCCAGTAGTATGGTTGGGCTGAACACCGGGGAGCTGTTTTTT. Translation gives CASSMVGLNTGELFF.

Points on this clone: Other DNA variants within this sample encode the same CDR3. The CDR3 DNA sequence: TGTGCCAGCAGTTATGGAGGCAATGAGCAGTTCTTC. Its translation is CASSYGGNEQFF. The J gene is TRBJ2-1, the V gene TRBV6-2 or TRBV6-3, with D possibly TRBD2 on 5 matching bases. Germline-derived CDR1 and CDR2 are MNHEY and SVGEGT. CDR3 length: 12 residues. Trimming pared 3 bases from V and 6 bases from J, leaving 6 bases between.

V is TRBV4-3 and J is TRBJ1-2; D uncertain. V lost 1 base to trimming and J lost 8 bases, with 17 bases between them. Germline CDR1 reads LGHNA; CDR2 reads YSLEER. The CDR3 extends over 15 amino acids. The CDR3 coding sequence is TGCGCCAGCAGCCAAGGCAACCTCCCGGGGAGCGGCTACACCTTC. This sequence encodes CASSQGNLPGSGYTF.

V is TRBV19 and J is TRBJ2-7, with a weak D call TRBD1 (5 bases). Per germline, CDR1 LNHDA and CDR2 SQIVND (reference sequence). CDR3 length equals 14 residues. V shed 3 bases and J shed 1 base, with 10 bases lying between them. The CDR3 DNA reads as TGTGCCAGTAGTATTCCAGGGATATCCTACGAGCAGTACTTC. This sequence encodes CASSIPGISYEQYF. Drawing the rest from reference TRBV19 and TRBJ2-7, the complete variable domain is DGGITQSPKYLFRKEGQNVTLSCEQNLNHDAMYWYRQDPGQGLRLIYYSQIVNDFQKGDIAEGYSVSREKKESFPLTVTSAQKNPTAFYLCASSIPGISYEQYFGPGTRLTVT.

The rearrangement uses TRBV24-1 and TRBJ2-1, with D possibly matching TRBD1 (6 bases). The V gene's germline CDR1 is KGHDR and CDR2 SFDVKD. Between the trimmed V and J ends, which lost 5 bases and 6 bases, there was a span of 13 bases. The length of the CDR3 is 14 residues. CDR3 DNA: TGTGCCACCAGTGCGCTGGACAGAGCCAATGAGCAGTTCTTC. The encoded protein is CATSALDRANEQFF.

The chain uses TRBV2 and TRBJ1-1, with a possible D match to TRBD1 (6 bases). Trimming shortened V by 7 bases and J by 5 bases, and 17 bases separated the two germline ends. Germline V lookup: CDR1 SNHLY, CDR2 FYNNEI. The CDR3 consists of 14 residues. The CDR3: CASKGLGGRTEAFF. In nucleotides, the CDR3 is TGTGCCAGCAAGGGCCTGGGGGGGCGGACTGAAGCTTTCTTT.

The V and J genes are TRBV6-6 and TRBJ1-4; D is unresolved. The CDR3 has 14 residues. Germline V gives CDR1 MNHNY, CDR2 SVGAGI (reference sequence). The ends were cut back, 6 bases at V and 7 bases at J, with 15 bases in the middle. The chain's CDR3 is CASSPGVLGEKLFF. The DNA of the CDR3 is TGTGCCAGCAGCCCCGGGGTCCTCGGTGAAAAACTGTTTTTT.

The chain links TRBV28 to TRBJ1-2; D call uncertain. Trimming pared 11 bases from V and 3 bases from J, leaving 10 bases between. The CDR3 length is 11 residues. The V gene's germline CDR1 is MDHEN and CDR2 SYDVKM. CDR3 loop: CASLGDYGYTF. The CDR3 DNA reads as TGTGCCTCCCTCGGGGACTATGGCTACACCTTC.

The chain joins TRBV7-2 to TRBJ1-4; weak D call: TRBD1 (5 bases). Trimming took 5 bases from V and 6 from J, leaving 16 bases between them. There are 15 residues in the CDR3. Germline V gene lookup returns CDR1 SGHTA and CDR2 FQGNSA. Here the CDR3 DNA reads TGTGCCAGCAGCCTTTCAGGGTCCATGTATGAAAAACTGTTTTTT. It codes for CASSLSGSMYEKLFF.

This chain connects TRBV6-2 or TRBV6-3 to TRBJ2-5; TRBD2 is a possible D gene (5 bases). The V gene lost 2 bases and the J gene lost 2 bases, with 6 bases spanning the gap. The CDR3 is 13 amino acids. Germline V lookup: CDR1 MNHEY, CDR2 SVGEGT. In DNA form, the CDR3 reads TGTGCCAGCAGTTACGGCGGGCAAGAGACCCAGTACTTC. Translating gives CASSYGGQETQYF.

The chain recombines TRBV6-5 with TRBJ2-7, with D hard to call. Trimming left V 1 base short and J 2 bases short, with 12 bases between. CDR1 is MNHEY and CDR2 is SVGAGI in the germline V gene. The CDR3 is 15 amino acids. The CDR3 DNA reads as TGTGCCAGCAGTTACTATAGGAGACAAGCCTACGAGCAGTACTTC. It encodes CASSYYRRQAYEQYF.

The rearrangement links TRBV18 to TRBJ1-5; tentative D call: TRBD1 (6 bases). The germline V and J ends were trimmed by 4 bases and 0 bases, with 13 bases remaining between them. The CDR3 runs 16 residues. Germline assignment: CDR1 KGHSH and CDR2 LQKENI. For the CDR3, the DNA is TGTGCCAGCTCACTCGAGGGACAATATAGCAATCAGCCCCAGCATTTT. The encoded protein is CASSLEGQYSNQPQHF.

This chain connects TRBV2 to TRBJ1-5; D ambiguous. The length of the CDR3 is 12 residues. The germline V gene has CDR1 SNHLY and CDR2 FYNNEI. Deletions cut 3 bases from V and 11 bases from J, with 11 bases between. The CDR3 DNA sequence: TGTGCCAGCAGTGATTGGTTATGGGCCCAGCATTTT. Translation: CASSDWLWAQHF. Together with reference TRBV2 and TRBJ1-5, the CDR3 gives the full variable domain: EPEVTQTPSHQVTQMGQEVILRCVPISNHLYFYWYRQILGQKVEFLVSFYNNEISEKSEIFDDQFSVERPDGSNFTLKIRSTKLEDSAMYFCASSDWLWAQHFGDGTRLSIL.

This chain joins TRBV18 and TRBJ1-1; TRBD1 agrees at 7 bases. The CDR3 covers 15 residues. Germline-derived CDR1 and CDR2 are KGHSH and LQKENI. V lost 2 bases, J lost 6 bases, and 9 bases stayed unmatched. The CDR3 DNA follows: TGTGCCAGCTCACCAACCGGGACAGAGGCACCTGAAGCTTTCTTT. Amino acids: CASSPTGTEAPEAFF.

This clone was seen only once. This sequence joins TRBV25-1 and TRBJ2-2; D may correspond to TRBD1 or TRBD2 (5 bases each). The V and J ends lost 3 bases and 5 bases respectively, with 13 bases between them. The length of the CDR3 is 15 residues. In germline, CDR1 is MGHDK, CDR2 SYGVNS. CDR3: CASSESGTRTGELFF. The CDR3 nucleotides read TGTGCCAGCAGTGAGTCCGGGACCAGAACCGGGGAGCTGTTTTTT.

The table lists this clone with a few counts. V and J are TRBV7-9 and TRBJ1-2; 10 bases map to TRBD1. V lost 4 bases, J lost 4 bases, and 3 bases stayed unmatched. The CDR3 is made up of 14 amino acids. Germline CDR1 and CDR2: SEHNR and FQNEAQ (reference sequence). CDR3 amino acids: CASSSWTGGYGYTF. The DNA for the CDR3 is TGTGCCAGCAGCTCCTGGACAGGGGGCTATGGCTACACCTTC.

This chain uses TRBV7-3 with TRBJ1-1, with 7 bases lining up with TRBD1. The CDR3 has 15 residues. J lost 4 bases, V lost 2 bases, and 7 bases had no gene match. Germline V gene lookup returns CDR1 SGHTA and CDR2 FQGTGA. The CDR3, as DNA: TGTGCCAGCAGCTTACAGGGGGTAGGGGGCACTGAAGCTTTCTTT. It specifies CASSLQGVGGTEAFF.

The chain carries TRBV21-1 and TRBJ1-3. TRBV21-1 is classified as a pseudogene. The CDR3 has 17 residues. The CDR3: CASRPHKAPSSGNTIYF. DNA of the CDR3: TGTGCCAGCAGACCCCATAAGGCCCCTAGCTCTGGAAACACCATATATTTT.

This chain joins TRBV7-2 and TRBJ2-5; possible D gene TRBD1, 6 bases. The CDR3 consists of 15 residues. The germline V and J ends were trimmed by 5 bases and 2 bases, with 15 bases remaining between them. Germline CDR1 SGHTA, CDR2 FQGNSA. CDR3 sequence: CASSKNRDPQETQYF. CDR3 DNA: TGTGCCAGCAGCAAAAACAGGGACCCACAAGAGACCCAGTACTTC. The variable domain in full, with the rest retrieved from reference TRBV7-2 and TRBJ2-5, is GAGVSQSPSNKVTEKGKDVELRCDPISGHTALYWYRQSLGQGLEFLIYFQGNSAPDKSGLPSDRFSAERTGGSVSTLTIQRTQQEDSAVYLCASSKNRDPQETQYFGPGTRLLVL.

The chain has TRBV19 and TRBJ1-4; D is perhaps TRBD1 (5 bases). V was pared by 2 bases and J by 13 bases, with 23 bases between. The CDR3 is 16 amino acids. From germline, CDR1 is LNHDA and CDR2 SQIVND (reference sequence). CDR3 in amino acids: CASSIQITGHSTGLFF. For the CDR3, the DNA is TGTGCCAGTAGTATACAAATAACAGGACATTCTACGGGACTGTTTTTT.

The V and J genes are TRBV27 and TRBJ1-3; tentative D call: TRBD1 (5 bases). The germline V gene has CDR1 MNHEY and CDR2 SMNVEV (reference sequence). The CDR3 contains 15 residues. Trimming left V 1 base short and J 4 bases short, with 11 bases between. CDR3 residues: CASSLWGPGGNTIYF. The CDR3 DNA sequence: TGTGCCAGCAGTTTATGGGGACCGGGAGGAAACACCATATATTTT.

V gene TRBV19 combines with J gene TRBJ2-5, with D perhaps TRBD2 (5 bases). The CDR3 extends over 16 amino acids. Germline loops: CDR1 LNHDA, CDR2 SQIVND (reference sequence). V gave up 3 bases and J gave up 4 bases, with 18 bases separating them. This CDR3 reads CASSIASGWGRETQYF. The CDR3 coding sequence is TGTGCCAGTAGTATCGCGTCGGGGTGGGGAAGAGAGACCCAGTACTTC.

The chain employs TRBV18 and TRBJ1-1; no clear D. The CDR3 has 13 residues. CDR1 and CDR2 from the germline V gene are KGHSH and LQKENI. With 6 bases removed from V and 6 bases from J, the gap between germline ends came to 14 bases. The CDR3 loop is CASSKSGTPEAFF. In DNA form, the CDR3 reads TGTGCCAGCTCCAAGTCGGGAACCCCTGAAGCTTTCTTT.

This chain connects TRBV19 to TRBJ2-1, with D unresolved. The ends were cut back, 9 bases at V and 2 bases at J, with 17 bases in the middle. Germline V gene sequence: CDR1 LNHDA, CDR2 SQIVND (reference sequence). The CDR3 extends over 15 amino acids. The CDR3 loop is CASQPQVGAYNEQFF. CDR3 nucleotides: TGTGCCAGCCAACCCCAGGTGGGTGCCTACAATGAGCAGTTCTTC.

The chain recombines TRBV18 with TRBJ1-5; TRBD1 might be the D (5 bases). The CDR3 extends over 16 amino acids. The V gene's germline CDR1 is KGHSH and CDR2 LQKENI. The V and J ends lost 5 bases and 3 bases respectively, with 17 bases between them. CDR3 bases: TGTGCCAGCTCATCCGGGACCCCCATCCCCAATCAGCCCCAGCATTTT. It is translated as CASSSGTPIPNQPQHF.

The chain couples TRBV7-2 to TRBJ2-7, with 9 nucleotides matching TRBD1. V was pared by 6 bases and J by 7 bases, with 10 bases of the junction left unmatched. In germline, CDR1 is SGHTA, CDR2 FQGNSA. The CDR3 extends over 14 amino acids. The DNA for the CDR3 is TGTGCCAGCAGTTGGGGGACAGGGTTGACAGAGCAGTACTTC. This encodes CASSWGTGLTEQYF.

V gene TRBV10-2 combines with J gene TRBJ2-5; 10 nucleotides line up with TRBD1. CDR3 length: 17 amino acids. V trimming: 3 bases; J trimming: 2 bases; junction bases outside the gene matches: 9. CDR1 WSHSY and CDR2 SAAADI come from the germline V gene. The DNA for the CDR3 is TGCGCCAGCAGTGAAGGGTTCCGGGACAGGGGACAAGAGACCCAGTACTTC. Translation: CASSEGFRDRGQETQYF.

The chain uses TRBV6-5 and TRBJ1-1; TRBD1 is a possible D gene (6 bases). Germline CDR1 and CDR2: MNHEY and SVGAGI. V was cut by 6 bases and J by 0 bases, with 14 bases left in between. CDR3 size: 15 residues. CDR3 in DNA: TGTGCCAGCAGCGCGGTACAGGGATTGAACACTGAAGCTTTCTTT. This translates into CASSAVQGLNTEAFF.

As regards this clone: Other DNA sequences in the sample encode the same CDR3. J is TRBJ2-7 and V is TRBV7-8, with D hard to call. The CDR3 covers 14 residues. Per the germline V gene, CDR1 is SGHVS and CDR2 is FQNEAQ. Trimming removed 1 base from V and 1 base from J, with 8 bases in between. The CDR3 nucleotides read TGTGCCAGCAGCTTAGTGGTATCGTCCTACGAGCAGTACTTC. Amino acid sequence: CASSLVVSSYEQYF.

This chain connects TRBV19 to TRBJ2-2; weak D call: TRBD1 (6 bases). Per the germline V gene, CDR1 is LNHDA and CDR2 is SQIVND (reference sequence). V gave up 6 bases and J gave up 7 bases, with 12 bases separating them. This CDR3 is 13 amino acids long. CDR3 protein: CASRKQGYGELFF. DNA of the CDR3: TGTGCCAGTAGAAAACAGGGTTACGGGGAGCTGTTTTTT.